This T cell receptor beta chain was identified during a study of blood T cells in healthy people across ages. Sample-barcoded 5' priming and a J-beta primer mix drove a second PCR of roughly 6 to 12 cycles. TCRdb itself ran the 5' RACE reads through MiXCR, one entry per CDR3 protein. The sample yields about 840,000 distinct CDR3 sequences, approximately 32% seen once. Germline values: CDR1 MNHNS, CDR2 SASEGT. The CDR3 consists of 15 residues. The sample also formed part of further work on T cells of mothers and their children. That source reports: Sequencing returned over 8 million TCR beta CDR3 reads per mother and about 2.9 million per child. In unrelated and related pairs, TCR recombination output is shaped in a similar way by thymic selection.

This clonotype was sampled from a woman in her thirties or forties in good health. Sequences were obtained from blood. V is TRBV6-1 and J is TRBJ1-2, with 9 positions matching TRBD1. CDR3 nucleotides: TGTACCACCCTATCCGGGACAGGGTTTCCTTATGGCTACACCTTC. Its protein product is CTTLSGTGFPYGYTF.